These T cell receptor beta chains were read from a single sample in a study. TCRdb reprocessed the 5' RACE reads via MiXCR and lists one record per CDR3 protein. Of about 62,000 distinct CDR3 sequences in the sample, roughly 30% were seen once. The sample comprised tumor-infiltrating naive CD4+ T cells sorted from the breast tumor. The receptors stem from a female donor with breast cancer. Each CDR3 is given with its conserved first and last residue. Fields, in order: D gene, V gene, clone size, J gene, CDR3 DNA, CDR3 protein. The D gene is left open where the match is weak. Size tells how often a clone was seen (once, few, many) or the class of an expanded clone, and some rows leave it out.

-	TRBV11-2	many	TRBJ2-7	TGTGCCAGCAGCTTAGAGGGACGGACCTCCTACGAGCAGTACTTC	CASSLEGRTSYEQYF
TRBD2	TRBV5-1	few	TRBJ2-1	TGCGCCAGCAGCGCGGCTGGGACTAGCGGGAGTGATGAGCAGTTCTTC	CASSAAGTSGSDEQFF
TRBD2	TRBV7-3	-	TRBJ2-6	TGTGCCAGCAGCTTATACCCCTCTGGCGGGGGGGCCCCTGGGGCCAACGTCCTGACTTTC	CASSLYPSGGGAPGANVLTF
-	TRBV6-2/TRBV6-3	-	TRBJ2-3	TGTGCCAGCAGTTACGTGCCCCTACTCCCCACAGATACGCAGTATTTT	CASSYVPLLPTDTQYF
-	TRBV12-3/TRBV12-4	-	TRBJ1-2	TGTGCCAGCAGCCACACTCGAGGTGCGGGAATAAATGGCTACACCTTC	CASSHTRGAGINGYTF
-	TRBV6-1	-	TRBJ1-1	TGTGCCAGCAGTGAATGGAGGGGGACTGAAGCTTTCTTT	CASSEWRGTEAFF
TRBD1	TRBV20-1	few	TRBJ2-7	TGCAGTGCCTCCAGGGGGAATTACGAGCAGTACTTC	CSASRGNYEQYF
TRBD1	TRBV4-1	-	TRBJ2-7	TGCGCCAGCAGCCAAGTAGATTGGACAGGGCGACCAGGGGAGTACGAGCAGTACTTC	CASSQVDWTGRPGEYEQYF
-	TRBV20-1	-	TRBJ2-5	TGCAGTGCTAGAGATGAGGGGCGGACGGGTGAGACCCAGTACTTC	CSARDEGRTGETQYF
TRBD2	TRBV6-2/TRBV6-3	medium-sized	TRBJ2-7	TGTGCCGTTCGGACTAGCGGGACTGCCGAGCAGTACTTC	CAVRTSGTAEQYF
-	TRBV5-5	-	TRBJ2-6	TGTGCCACAGACACCCCTGGGGCCAACGTCCTGACTTTC	CATDTPGANVLTF
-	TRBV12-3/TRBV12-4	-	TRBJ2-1	TGTGCCAGCAGTGCTCCCCAGGGTCCGGATGAGCAGTTCTTC	CASSAPQGPDEQFF
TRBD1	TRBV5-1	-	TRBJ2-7	TGCGCCAGCAGCAAGGGGACAGGGGACGACGAGCAGTACTTC	CASSKGTGDDEQYF
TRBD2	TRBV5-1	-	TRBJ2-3	TGCGCCAGCAGCCGGCTAGCGGGAGGAGGGGGCACAGATACGCAGTATTTT	CASSRLAGGGGTDTQYF
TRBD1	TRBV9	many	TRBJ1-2	TGTGCCAGCAGCGTAGATGGTGGGACAGGGAGGAACTATGGCTACACCTTC	CASSVDGGTGRNYGYTF
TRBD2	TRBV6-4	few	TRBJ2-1	TGTGCCAGCAGTCCGGATATAGCGGGTGAGCAGTTCTTC	CASSPDIAGEQFF
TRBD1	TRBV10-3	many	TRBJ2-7	TGTGCCATCAGTCCGGGACAGCCCAGCGAGCAGTACTTC	CAISPGQPSEQYF
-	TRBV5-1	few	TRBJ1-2	TGCGCCAGCAGCCTGTATGATACATCGAGGGGCTACACCTTC	CASSLYDTSRGYTF
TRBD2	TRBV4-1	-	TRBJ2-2	TGCGCCAGCAGCCAACTGGGACTAGCGGCCAACACCGGGGAGCTGTTTTTT	CASSQLGLAANTGELFF
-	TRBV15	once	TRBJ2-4	TGTGCCACCAGCGGCGGGGATTGGGGCATTCAGTACTTC	CATSGGDWGIQYF
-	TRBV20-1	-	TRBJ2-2	TGCAGTGCTAGAACCGGGACGAGAACCGGGGAGCTGTTTTTT	CSARTGTRTGELFF
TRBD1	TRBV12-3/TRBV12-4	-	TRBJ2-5	TGTGCCAGCAGGCTGACAGGGGTGGAGACCCAGTACTTC	CASRLTGVETQYF
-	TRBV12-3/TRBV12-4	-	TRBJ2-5	TGTGCCAGCAGTCCCGGACGACTCCAAGAGACCCAGTACTTC	CASSPGRLQETQYF
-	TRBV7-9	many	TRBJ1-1	TGTGCCAGCAGCCTTGGGGGGGCTGAAGCTTTCTTT	CASSLGGAEAFF
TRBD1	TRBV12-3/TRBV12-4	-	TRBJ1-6	TGTGCCAGCACCCAAATCCCGGGACAGCGAAGGGTACCCCTCCACTTT	CASTQIPGQRRVPLHF
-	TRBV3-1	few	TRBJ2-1	TGTGCCAGCAGCCAATTCCTCGGGTCAGTTCAGTTCTTC	CASSQFLGSVQFF
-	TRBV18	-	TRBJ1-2	TGTGCCAGCTCACCAGCGAGTCTACATGGCTACACCTTC	CASSPASLHGYTF
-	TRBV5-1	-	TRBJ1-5	TGCGCCAGCAGCTTGGTTCAGGGTGCTCAGCCCCAGCATTTT	CASSLVQGAQPQHF
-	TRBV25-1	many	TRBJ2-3	TGTGCCAGCAGTGAATTGGATAGTCCAGATACGCAGTATTTT	CASSELDSPDTQYF
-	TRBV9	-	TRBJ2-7	TGTGCCAGCAGCGTACTTCCGGGGGAAGGCGAGCAGTACTTC	CASSVLPGEGEQYF
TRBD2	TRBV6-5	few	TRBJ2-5	TGTGCCAGCAGTCGAACCTTGGGACTAGCGATACGAGAGACCCAGTACTTC	CASSRTLGLAIRETQYF
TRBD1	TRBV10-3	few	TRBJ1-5	TGTGCCATCAGTGAGGGGGACAGGGGGTATGATAAGCCCCAGCATTTT	CAISEGDRGYDKPQHF
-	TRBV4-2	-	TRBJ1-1	TGTGCCAGCAGCCCAAGGATTGGGGGTAGGGACACTGAAGCTTTCTTT	CASSPRIGGRDTEAFF
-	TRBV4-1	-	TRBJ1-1	TGCGCCAGCAGCCAAGTTCGCGACCTGAACACTGAAGCTTTCTTT	CASSQVRDLNTEAFF
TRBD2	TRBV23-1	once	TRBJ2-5	TGCGCCAGCAGTCGGCCGGGACTAGGAGAGACCCAGTACTTC	CASSRPGLGETQYF
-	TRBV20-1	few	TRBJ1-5	TGCAGTGCTAGACCCTCATCGGCCGTCTCCAGCAATCAGCCCCAGCATTTT	CSARPSSAVSSNQPQHF
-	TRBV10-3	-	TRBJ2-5	TGTGCCATGGGGAGACAGCAAGAGACCCAGTACTTC	CAMGRQQETQYF
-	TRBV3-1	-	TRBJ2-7	TGTGCCAGCAGCCAAGATTTGCGGGGGCCCACATGTGAGCAGTACTTC	CASSQDLRGPTCEQYF
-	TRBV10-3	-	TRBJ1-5	TGTGCCATCAGTGACGAGGGGGACAATCAGCCCCAGCATTTT	CAISDEGDNQPQHF
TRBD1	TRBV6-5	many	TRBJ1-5	TGTGCCAGCAGTGGGGACAGGGGAACGAGCAATCAGCCCCAGCATTTT	CASSGDRGTSNQPQHF
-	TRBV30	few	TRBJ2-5	TGTGCCTGGAGTACGTCGGAGACCCAGTACTTC	CAWSTSETQYF
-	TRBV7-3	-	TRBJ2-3	TGTGCCAGCAGCCTTAGGACAGATACGCAGTATTTT	CASSLRTDTQYF
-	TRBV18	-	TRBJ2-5	TGTGCCAGCTCACCAAGGCCGAGGGAGACCCAGTACTTC	CASSPRPRETQYF
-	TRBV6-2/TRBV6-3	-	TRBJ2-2	TGTGCCAGCAGGCCCTACACCGGGGAGCTGTTTTTT	CASRPYTGELFF
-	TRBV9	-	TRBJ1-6	TGTGCCAGCAGCGTAGGAGGCAGTATGGAATATTCACCCCTCCACTTT	CASSVGGSMEYSPLHF
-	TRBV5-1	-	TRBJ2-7	TGCGCCAGCAGCCCTAGGGACGCTTCAGCCGACGAGCAGTACTTC	CASSPRDASADEQYF
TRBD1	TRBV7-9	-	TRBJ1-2	TGTGCCAGCAGCTATCTAGGGCGGGACAGCGGCGACTATGGCTACACCTTC	CASSYLGRDSGDYGYTF
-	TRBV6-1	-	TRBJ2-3	TGTGCCAGCAGCCACCCGAGGGCAGGACGGGGCACAGATACGCAGTATTTT	CASSHPRAGRGTDTQYF
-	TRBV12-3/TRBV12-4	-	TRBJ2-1	TGTGCCAGCAGTTTCCAGGACTTGGCCAATGAGCAGTTCTTC	CASSFQDLANEQFF